This T cell receptor (beta chain) is from a study of low-dose radiotherapy and immunotherapy resistance in tumors. J lost 7 bases, V lost 6 bases, and 14 bases had no gene match. The CDR3 has 17 amino acids. Germline V gene data show CDR1 as MNHEY and CDR2 as SVGEGT. Alpha and beta chains were covered, as first-strand cDNA relied on TRAV- and TRBV-specific primers. TCR amplification ran 15 to 20 PCR cycles using constant-region and V-primer adapter primers. TCRdb redid the calling of the reads with MiXCR, one entry per CDR3 protein. The sample includes 5,500 to 6,500 distinct CDR3 sequences, about 71% of them seen just once.

The origin of this receptor is a human donor with advanced metastatic prostate, ovarian, gallbladder or colorectal cancer (not recorded which). This table probably holds off-target reads from a library built for another chain. The V gene is TRBV6-2 or TRBV6-3, the J gene TRBJ2-7; 14 bases line up with TRBD2. CDR3 nucleotide sequence: TGTGCCAGCAGACGTCCCGGGACTAGCGGGGGTTCTATGGAGCAGTACTTC. Its translation: CASRRPGTSGGSMEQYF.